These 27 T cell receptor beta chains came from one sample sequenced in a study of T cell responses to AZD1222 COVID-19 vaccine. Sequenced by immunoSEQ multiplex PCR; TCRdb stores in-frame clones only, minus some. The sample lists 120,000 to 150,000 clones, about 92% occurring once. The sequencing here drew on peripheral blood, taken on day 0 of AZD1222 vaccination. Receptors were obtained from an adult in good health.

This chain links TRBV19 with TRBJ2-2, with TRBD2 identical over 8 bases. V lost 5 bases and J lost 4; bases outside the gene matches: 6. Germline V gene lookup returns CDR1 LNHDA and CDR2 SQIVND (reference sequence). This CDR3 has 15 residues. The CDR3 here is CASSAGTRFTGELFF. CDR3 bases: TGTGCCAGTAGTGCCGGGACTAGGTTCACCGGGGAGCTGTTTTTT.

The chain couples TRBV5-4 to TRBJ1-2; TRBD1 aligns across 7 bases. The CDR3 runs 16 residues. CDR1 is SGHNT, CDR2 YYREEE, per germline (reference sequence). V lost 4 bases to trimming and J lost 7 bases; unmatched junction nucleotides: 16. DNA for the CDR3: TGTGCCAGCAGCACCACCGGCCGACAGGGTGGTCTTGGCTACACCTTC. It is translated as CASSTTGRQGGLGYTF. Combining the CDR3 with reference TRBV5-4 and TRBJ1-2 gives the whole variable domain ETGVTQSPTHLIKTRGQQVTLRCSSQSGHNTVSWYQQALGQGPQFIFQYYREEENGRGNFPPRFSGLQFPNYSSELNVNALELDDSALYLCASSTTGRQGGLGYTFGSGTRLTVV.

The V call is TRBV18, the J call TRBJ1-2; 8 bases are shared with TRBD1. The CDR3 contains 15 residues. The V gene end was trimmed by 2 bases and the J gene end by 5 bases; junction bases not matched to a gene: 7. The germline V gene encodes CDR1 KGHSH and CDR2 LQKENI. CDR3 in DNA: TGTGCCAGCTCACCAGCGGCAGGGGGCGGATATGGCTACACCTTC. It translates to CASSPAAGGGYGYTF.

This chain links TRBV7-6 with TRBJ2-2; D perhaps matches TRBD2 (7 bases). Trimming removed 5 bases at V and 5 bases at J, with 12 bases between. Germline V CDR1 and CDR2: SGHVS, FNYEAQ. This CDR3 comprises 14 residues. Here the CDR3 reads CASSPRGGTGELFF. The CDR3 DNA sequence: TGTGCCAGCAGCCCTAGGGGGGGAACCGGGGAGCTGTTTTTT. Filled out from reference TRBV7-6 and TRBJ2-2, the complete variable domain reads GAGVSQSPRYKVTKRGQDVALRCDPISGHVSLYWYRQALGQGPEFLTYFNYEAQQDKSGLPNDRFSAERPEGSISTLTIQRTEQRDSAMYRCASSPRGGTGELFFGEGSRLTVL.

This sequence joins TRBV10-3 and TRBJ1-4, with 10 bases lining up with TRBD1. CDR1 and CDR2 from the germline V gene are ENHRY and SYGVKD. The length of the CDR3 is 16 residues. The J segment lost 4 bases and the V segment lost 6 bases, leaving 8 bases of the junction unmatched. The CDR3, as DNA: TGTGCCATCAGCCCGGGACAGGGGCCTTTTAATGAAAAACTGTTTTTT. Its protein is CAISPGQGPFNEKLFF.

V and J are TRBV19 and TRBJ2-1; the D call may be TRBD1 or TRBD2 (5 bases each). Trimming left V 3 bases short and J 0 bases short, with 18 bases between. This CDR3 is 18 amino acids long. CDR1 and CDR2 (germline): LNHDA, SQIVND (reference sequence). The CDR3, as DNA: TGTGCCAGTAGTATCAAGTCCGGGACCCCATACTCCTACAATGAGCAGTTCTTC. Protein: CASSIKSGTPYSYNEQFF.

The chain has TRBV3-1 (or the pseudogene TRBV3-2) and TRBJ1-5; no definite D call. V was cut by 4 bases and J by 5 bases, with 15 bases left in between. Germline-derived CDR1 and CDR2 are LGHDT and YNNKEL (reference sequence). This CDR3 is 15 amino acids long. As DNA, the CDR3 is TGTGCCAGCAGCCCGACCATGACGCCGGATCAGCCCCAGCATTTT. Protein sequence: CASSPTMTPDQPQHF.

The chain has TRBV29-1 and TRBJ1-4; no reliable D call. CDR1 is SQVTM and CDR2 is ANQGSEA in the germline V gene. Trimming left V 5 bases short and J 4 bases short, with 8 bases between. This CDR3 contains 12 residues. The CDR3 is CSVTTVNEKLFF. The CDR3 nucleotides are TGCAGCGTTACCACAGTTAATGAAAAACTGTTTTTT. Together with reference TRBV29-1 and TRBJ1-4, the CDR3 gives the full variable domain: SAVISQKPSRDICQRGTSLTIQCQVDSQVTMMFWYRQQPGQSLTLIATANQGSEATYESGFVIDKFPISRPNLTFSTLTVSNMSPEDSSIYLCSVTTVNEKLFFGSGTQLSVL.

The gene calls are TRBV3-1 (or the pseudogene TRBV3-2) and TRBJ1-5; 9 bases line up with TRBD1. The CDR3 sequence is 15 residues long. From germline, CDR1 is LGHDT and CDR2 YNNKEL (reference sequence). J lost 6 bases, V lost 4 bases, and 7 bases had no gene match. The CDR3 sequence is CASSPGTGKSQPQHF. The CDR3 DNA reads as TGTGCCAGCAGCCCTGGGACAGGGAAAAGTCAGCCCCAGCATTTT.

The chain uses TRBV7-8 and TRBJ1-2; perhaps TRBD1 as D (5 bases). V lost 5 bases and J lost 8, with 12 bases in between. Germline lookup yields CDR1 SGHVS and CDR2 FQNEAQ. The CDR3 contains 12 residues. The CDR3 nucleotides are TGTGCCAGCAGCCCCAGGGCGGGCGGCTACACCTTC. This sequence encodes CASSPRAGGYTF.

This clone was seen a handful of times. The V and J genes are TRBV4-1 and TRBJ1-6; D gene ambiguous. Germline V CDR1 and CDR2: MGHRA, YSYEKL. The CDR3 runs to 16 residues. Trimming left V 1 base short and J 10 bases short, with 17 bases between. CDR3: CASSQGFGDWGSPLHF. The DNA for the CDR3 is TGCGCCAGCAGCCAAGGGTTCGGGGATTGGGGATCACCCCTCCACTTT.

This clone was found a few times. The chain links TRBV7-8 to TRBJ2-7, with D perhaps TRBD1 (5 bases). The V and J ends lost 5 bases and 1 base respectively, with 12 bases between them. This CDR3 has 14 amino acids. Germline V gene data show CDR1 as SGHVS and CDR2 as FQNEAQ. The CDR3 region is CASSPYDSSYEQYF. The CDR3 DNA sequence: TGTGCCAGCAGCCCTTACGACAGTTCCTACGAGCAGTACTTC.

The CDR3: CASSTGPQGHEQYF. As DNA, the CDR3 is TGTGCCAGCAGCACCGGGCCACAGGGCCACGAGCAGTACTTC. The chain employs TRBV11-2 and TRBJ2-7; D possibly corresponds to TRBD1 (6 bases). Germline lookup yields CDR1 SGHAT and CDR2 FQNNGV. The CDR3 consists of 14 residues. Trimming took 5 bases from V and 5 from J, leaving 16 bases between them.

The rearrangement uses TRBV14 and TRBJ2-7, with D possibly being TRBD1 (6 bases). Trimming cost V 0 bases and J 3 bases, with 27 bases left between them. This CDR3 is built from 20 residues. CDR1 is SGHDN and CDR2 is FVKESK in the germline V gene. CDR3 sequence (DNA): TGTGCCAGCAGCCAAGATATTTGGGACACTAAACTGCGCTCCGACTACGAGCAGTACTTC. It translates to CASSQDIWDTKLRSDYEQYF.

V and J are TRBV7-6 and TRBJ1-2, with TRBD1 matching 8 bases. V dropped 1 base and J dropped 2; count of bases not matched to a gene: 6. This CDR3 has 16 amino acids. Germline V gives CDR1 SGHVS, CDR2 FNYEAQ. CDR3 sequence: CASSLGQGAPNYGYTF. The CDR3 bases are TGTGCCAGCAGCTTAGGGCAGGGGGCTCCAAACTATGGCTACACCTTC.

V and J are TRBV5-1 and TRBJ1-1; tentative D call: TRBD1 (6 bases). Germline V gives CDR1 SGHRS, CDR2 YFSETQ. Trimming pared 4 bases from V and 1 base from J, leaving 11 bases between. The CDR3 consists of 14 residues. DNA for the CDR3: TGCGCCAGCAGCGCAGGGGATAGGAACACTGAAGCTTTCTTT. Translated: CASSAGDRNTEAFF. Full variable domain (remainder filled in from reference TRBV5-1 and TRBJ1-1): KAGVTQTPRYLIKTRGQQVTLSCSPISGHRSVSWYQQTPGQGLQFLFEYFSETQRNKGNFPGRFSGRQFSNSRSEMNVSTLELGDSALYLCASSAGDRNTEAFFGQGTRLTVV.

This chain joins TRBV18 and TRBJ1-4, with D unresolved. The CDR3 covers 16 residues. CDR1 is KGHSH and CDR2 is LQKENI in the germline V gene. Trimming removed 3 bases from V and 6 bases from J, with 17 bases in between. CDR3 sequence reads: CASSPTSSSTDEKLFF. CDR3 in DNA: TGTGCCAGCTCACCGACTTCGAGCAGCACAGATGAAAAACTGTTTTTT.

This chain connects TRBV13 to TRBJ2-5; 10 bases are shared with TRBD1. Germline V lookup: CDR1 PRHDT, CDR2 FYEKMQ (reference sequence). The CDR3 runs 16 residues. Trimming took 4 bases from V and 3 from J; bases not matched to a gene: 8. CDR3 amino acids: CASSYDRGPSKETQYF. CDR3 DNA sequence: TGTGCCAGCAGCTATGACAGGGGGCCTTCAAAAGAGACCCAGTACTTC.

The chain recombines TRBV6-5 with TRBJ1-4; a weak D match, TRBD1 (5 bases). This CDR3 is 13 amino acids long. Germline V lookup: CDR1 MNHEY, CDR2 SVGAGI. Trimming pared 8 bases from V and 8 bases from J, leaving 15 bases between. The CDR3 loop is CASVKGLGEKLFF. The CDR3 coding sequence is TGTGCCAGCGTAAAGGGGTTGGGGGAAAAACTGTTTTTT.

This clone appeared once. The chain recombines TRBV5-1 with TRBJ1-4; possible D gene TRBD1, 6 bases. The CDR3 sequence is 14 residues long. Deletions cut 5 bases from V and 5 bases from J, with 13 bases between. The germline V gene encodes CDR1 SGHRS and CDR2 YFSETQ. DNA for the CDR3: TGCGCCAGCAGGGGACTTACAGGGAATGAAAAACTGTTTTTT. Residues: CASRGLTGNEKLFF.

CDR3 region: CASSETVRNTIYF. Here the CDR3 DNA reads TGTGCCAGTAGTGAGACAGTGAGAAACACCATATATTTT. The chain links TRBV19 to TRBJ1-3; D perhaps matches TRBD1 (5 bases). Deletions cut 5 bases from V and 5 bases from J, with 10 bases between. In germline, CDR1 is LNHDA, CDR2 SQIVND (reference sequence). The CDR3 consists of 13 residues. Full variable domain (remainder filled in from reference TRBV19 and TRBJ1-3): DGGITQSPKYLFRKEGQNVTLSCEQNLNHDAMYWYRQDPGQGLRLIYYSQIVNDFQKGDIAEGYSVSREKKESFPLTVTSAQKNPTAFYLCASSETVRNTIYFGEGSWLTVV.

This clone was counted between two and nine times. The J gene is TRBJ2-7, the V gene TRBV5-1, with 7 bases that match TRBD2. Germline lookup yields CDR1 SGHRS and CDR2 YFSETQ. The length of the CDR3 is 14 residues. With V trimmed by 5 bases and J by 0 bases, 5 bases remained unmatched. CDR3 loop: CASRLPGGSYEQYF. For the CDR3, the DNA is TGCGCCAGCAGATTACCGGGGGGCTCCTACGAGCAGTACTTC. Full variable domain (outside the CDR3, taken from reference TRBV5-1 and TRBJ2-7): KAGVTQTPRYLIKTRGQQVTLSCSPISGHRSVSWYQQTPGQGLQFLFEYFSETQRNKGNFPGRFSGRQFSNSRSEMNVSTLELGDSALYLCASRLPGGSYEQYFGPGTRLTVT.

This rearrangement joins TRBV30 to TRBJ2-6; D gene unclear. Germline V lookup: CDR1 GTSNPN, CDR2 SVGIG (reference sequence). V lost 0 bases and J 0 bases, leaving 3 bases between the germline ends. The CDR3 has 14 amino acids. CDR3 sequence reads: CAWSVTSGANVLTF. CDR3 bases: TGTGCCTGGAGTGTAACCTCTGGGGCCAACGTCCTGACTTTC.

The genes are TRBV5-1 and TRBJ2-7; possible D gene TRBD1, 6 bases. The germline V and J ends were trimmed by 4 bases and 3 bases, with 14 bases remaining between them. The CDR3 consists of 14 residues. Germline CDR1 and CDR2: SGHRS and YFSETQ. CDR3 nucleotides: TGCGCCAGCAGCCCCGGGGACAATTACTACGAGCAGTACTTC. This codes for CASSPGDNYYEQYF.

V gene TRBV20-1 combines with J gene TRBJ2-7; 7 bases match TRBD1. This CDR3 is built from 11 residues. Germline trimming cut 5 bases from V and 12 bases from J; bases unmatched to any gene: 10. Germline values: CDR1 DFQATT, CDR2 SNEGSKA (reference sequence). In nucleotides, the CDR3 is TGCAGTGCTGACAGGGTAGAAGGTTTGTACTTC. Its translation: CSADRVEGLYF.

This chain joins TRBV7-3 and TRBJ2-5; possibly TRBD1 or TRBD2 for D (6 bases each). Germline CDR1 reads SGHTA; CDR2 reads FQGTGA. The V gene lost 5 bases and the J gene lost 2 bases, with 9 bases spanning the gap. This CDR3 comprises 13 residues. The CDR3 DNA is TGTGCCAGCAGCCCGGGGGCACAAGAGACCCAGTACTTC. It yields the protein CASSPGAQETQYF.

The genes are TRBV7-9 and TRBJ2-2; D unclear. Germline CDR1 is SEHNR and CDR2 is FQNEAQ (reference sequence). The CDR3 is 14 residues long. V was shortened by 4 bases and J by 2 bases, with 8 bases between the two germline ends. CDR3 amino acids: CASSSQVNTGELFF. CDR3 sequence (DNA): TGTGCCAGCAGCTCTCAGGTCAACACCGGGGAGCTGTTTTTT.